These 21 T cell receptor beta chains share one sample of origin, sequenced in a study of shared clonotypes between healthy human individuals. TCRdb's table, derived via immunoSEQ multiplex PCR, lists solely in-frame clones and lacks some. This sample carries some 660,000 clones, around four fifths of them seen once, and the ten largest clones take roughly 1.9%. Sequenced input: memory CD4+ T cells sorted from blood. Subset given: CD45RA-negative fraction. These TCRs come from a woman aged 25-40 years in good health.

This rearrangement joins TRBV2 to TRBJ2-7; 10 bases are a match to TRBD1. This CDR3 region has 14 residues. CDR1 is SNHLY and CDR2 is FYNNEI in the germline V gene. J was trimmed by 3 bases and V by 4 bases; bases with no gene match: 3. The CDR3 region is CASSAGTGVYEQYF. CDR3 nucleotide sequence: TGTGCCAGCAGTGCCGGGACAGGGGTCTACGAGCAGTACTTC.

The chain carries TRBV10-1 and TRBJ2-2; TRBD1 matches at 7 bases. CDR3 length equals 15 residues. Germline assignment: CDR1 WNHNN and CDR2 SYGVQD (reference sequence). V shed 3 bases and J 4 bases; nucleotides not matched to a gene: 5. The CDR3 loop reads CASSDFEGATGELFF. CDR3 in DNA: TGCGCCAGCAGTGACTTTGAGGGGGCCACCGGGGAGCTGTTTTTT.

This clone was observed once. The chain couples TRBV28 to TRBJ1-1; TRBD1 is a possible D gene (5 bases). Trimming removed 1 base at V and 5 bases at J, with 14 bases between. Germline CDR1 reads MDHEN; CDR2 reads SYDVKM. This CDR3 is 15 amino acids long. Here the CDR3 DNA reads TGTGCCAGCAGTTTATCCCGGGGAGGGGAAACTGAAGCTTTCTTT. Protein product: CASSLSRGGETEAFF.

This clone was counted at least ten times. Additional DNA sequences in this sample encode the identical CDR3. CDR3 residues: CAISVSNEQFF. DNA for the CDR3: TGTGCCATCAGTGTAAGCAATGAGCAGTTCTTC. The chain combines TRBV10-3 with TRBJ2-1, with no clear D. Germline values: CDR1 ENHRY, CDR2 SYGVKD. The V end lost 4 bases, the J end lost 6 bases, and 4 bases lay between the germline ends. The CDR3 sequence is 11 residues long.

This chain connects TRBV5-4 to TRBJ2-7; 7 bases fit TRBD2. Germline values: CDR1 SGHNT, CDR2 YYREEE (reference sequence). The CDR3 loop spans 16 amino acids. V lost 3 bases, J lost 5 bases, and 14 bases stayed unmatched. DNA of the CDR3: TGTGCCAGCAGCTCATTCGGGGGGAAGGGCGTCCACGAGCAGTACTTC. This translates into CASSSFGGKGVHEQYF.

The rearrangement links TRBV25-1 to TRBJ2-7; 15 nucleotides match TRBD2. The J segment lost 5 bases and the V segment lost 4 bases, leaving 12 bases of the junction unmatched. The CDR3 extends over 18 amino acids. The V gene's germline CDR1 is MGHDK and CDR2 SYGVNS. This CDR3 reads CASSARGTSGRLLDEQYF. CDR3 bases: TGTGCCAGCAGTGCCCGGGGGACTAGCGGGAGGCTTCTCGACGAGCAGTACTTC.

This rearrangement joins TRBV4-1 to TRBJ2-1; 9 bases are shared with TRBD2. Germline V gene data show CDR1 as MGHRA and CDR2 as YSYEKL. This CDR3 comprises 15 residues. The ends lost 4 bases at V and 2 bases at J; junction bases unmatched: 3. The CDR3 coding sequence is TGCGCCAGCAGCCCGGCTAGCGGGACCTACAATGAGCAGTTCTTC. Protein: CASSPASGTYNEQFF.

This clone has a count of ten or more. V gene TRBV21-1 combines with J gene TRBJ2-3. TRBV21-1 is assigned pseudogene status. The CDR3 is 14 residues long. The CDR3 coding sequence is TGTGCCAGCAGCATCCGGGCCCCTAGGGATACGCAGTATTTT. This translates into CASSIRAPRDTQYF.

Concerning this clone itself: Other DNA sequences of this sample code for an identical CDR3. This chain links TRBV19 with TRBJ1-1; possible D gene TRBD1, 6 bases. V was trimmed by 2 bases and J by 1 base, leaving 8 bases between them. CDR1 LNHDA and CDR2 SQIVND come from the germline V gene (reference sequence). This CDR3 region has 14 residues. CDR3 protein: CASSIQGSNTEAFF. CDR3 sequence (DNA): TGTGCCAGTAGTATACAGGGGTCGAACACTGAAGCTTTCTTT. Full variable domain (outside the CDR3, taken from reference TRBV19 and TRBJ1-1): DGGITQSPKYLFRKEGQNVTLSCEQNLNHDAMYWYRQDPGQGLRLIYYSQIVNDFQKGDIAEGYSVSREKKESFPLTVTSAQKNPTAFYLCASSIQGSNTEAFFGQGTRLTVV.

The rearrangement uses TRBV11-3 and TRBJ1-5; unclear D gene. The germline V and J ends were trimmed by 4 bases and 5 bases, with 15 bases remaining between them. Germline lookup yields CDR1 SGHNT and CDR2 YENEEA. The CDR3 totals 15 residues. CDR3 DNA sequence: TGTGCCAGCAGCTCAGCGGGCCTCAGTTATCAGCCCCAGCATTTT. Protein product: CASSSAGLSYQPQHF. The full variable domain, completed using reference TRBV11-3 and TRBJ1-5, is EAGVVQSPRYKIIEKKQPVAFWCNPISGHNTLYWYLQNLGQGPELLIRYENEEAVDDSQLPKDRFSAERLKGVDSTLKIQPAELGDSAVYLCASSSAGLSYQPQHFGDGTRLSIL.

At least ten counts were recorded for this clone. J is TRBJ2-7 and V is TRBV5-4; TRBD1 is a possible D gene (5 bases). CDR1 and CDR2 (germline): SGHNT, YYREEE (reference sequence). V was cut by 4 bases and J by 0 bases, with 11 bases left in between. The CDR3 runs 14 residues. The DNA of the CDR3 is TGTGCCAGCAGCCTGGGTCAGGGCTCCTACGAGCAGTACTTC. Translating gives CASSLGQGSYEQYF.

The chain uses TRBV7-8 and TRBJ1-4; D not resolved. The CDR3 length is 13 residues. Between the trimmed V and J ends, which lost 5 bases and 5 bases, there was a span of 9 bases. Germline loops: CDR1 SGHVS, CDR2 FQNEAQ. CDR3 residues: CASSTPGNEKLFF. The CDR3 DNA follows: TGTGCCAGCAGCACCCCCGGGAATGAAAAACTGTTTTTT. Combining the CDR3 with reference TRBV7-8 and TRBJ1-4 gives the whole variable domain GAGVSQSPRYKVAKRGQDVALRCDPISGHVSLFWYQQALGQGPEFLTYFQNEAQLDKSGLPSDRFFAERPEGSVSTLKIQRTQQEDSAVYLCASSTPGNEKLFFGSGTQLSVL.

The V and J genes are TRBV30 and TRBJ1-3; tentatively, D is TRBD1 (6 bases). CDR1 and CDR2 (germline): GTSNPN, SVGIG (reference sequence). The length of the CDR3 is 15 residues. Trimming cost V 8 bases and J 3 bases, with 20 bases left between them. The DNA for the CDR3 is TGTGCCGGCCGGGGGCAGGCGATAATTGGAAACACCATATATTTT. This codes for CAGRGQAIIGNTIYF. The variable domain in full, with the rest retrieved from reference TRBV30 and TRBJ1-3, is SQTIHQWPATLVQPVGSPLSLECTVEGTSNPNLYWYRQAAGRGLQLLFYSVGIGQISSEVPQNLSASRPQDRQFILSSKKLLLSDSGFYLCAGRGQAIIGNTIYFGEGSWLTVV.

The chain combines TRBV27 with TRBJ2-5; D unclear. The closer fit of TRBJ2-7 to the DNA end suggests the J call may be wrong. CDR1 and CDR2 from the germline V gene are MNHEY and SMNVEV (reference sequence). CDR3 length: 13 residues. This CDR3 is CASSLRPSYEQYF. In DNA form, the CDR3 reads TGTGCCAGCAGTCTCCGTCCCTCCTACGAGCAGTACTTC.

The CDR3 DNA reads as TGTGCCAGCAGCTTGGGCGGTTCCCCTGGAAACACCATATATTTT. Translation gives CASSLGGSPGNTIYF. This chain links TRBV5-6 with TRBJ1-3; D uncertain. The CDR3 runs 15 residues. The V and J ends lost 0 bases and 2 bases respectively, with 9 bases between them. The V gene's germline CDR1 is SGHDT and CDR2 YYEEEE.

The gene calls are TRBV6-9 and TRBJ2-7; D might be TRBD1 or TRBD2, each matching 5 bases. The V end lost 10 bases, the J end lost 3 bases, and 31 bases lay between the germline ends. The CDR3 has 18 residues. From germline, CDR1 is MNHGY and CDR2 SVAAGI. Here the CDR3 DNA reads TGTGCCATAGACCTCCCGGGATTTCGCCCATCGGGGCTCTACGAGCAGTACTTC. It translates to CAIDLPGFRPSGLYEQYF.

V is TRBV7-9 and J is TRBJ2-7; D remains unclear. Germline CDR1 SEHNR, CDR2 FQNEAQ (reference sequence). The V end was cut by 4 bases, the J end by 3 bases, with 19 bases between. The CDR3 extends over 16 amino acids. This CDR3 reads CASSYKDPRVGYEQYF. In DNA form, the CDR3 reads TGTGCCAGCAGCTACAAAGACCCCCGAGTGGGCTACGAGCAGTACTTC.

The chain uses TRBV27 and TRBJ2-7; tentatively, D is TRBD1 (6 bases). V lost 6 bases and J lost 4, with 13 bases in between. CDR3 length equals 13 residues. Germline V lookup: CDR1 MNHEY, CDR2 SMNVEV (reference sequence). This chain's CDR3 is CASRPDSRYEQYF. The CDR3 DNA follows: TGTGCCAGCAGGCCGGACAGCAGATACGAGCAGTACTTC.

Of note for this clone: Other nucleotide sequences in the sample specify the same CDR3. The chain couples TRBV5-1 to TRBJ1-4; D call uncertain. The V end was cut by 4 bases, the J end by 8 bases, with 15 bases between. The germline V gene encodes CDR1 SGHRS and CDR2 YFSETQ. The CDR3 has 14 residues. The CDR3 is CASSPGTLGEKLFF. The DNA for the CDR3 is TGCGCCAGCAGCCCTGGTACCCTCGGGGAAAAACTGTTTTTT.

The chain employs TRBV28 and TRBJ2-1, with D unclear. The CDR3 contains 15 residues. V shed 3 bases and J shed 6 bases, with 15 bases lying between them. The germline V gene has CDR1 MDHEN and CDR2 SYDVKM. The CDR3, as DNA: TGTGCCAGCAGTTTTTTTGGTGTGTCGGGCAATGAGCAGTTCTTC. This translates into CASSFFGVSGNEQFF.

In regard to this clone: Other DNA sequences in the sample encode the same CDR3. The chain recombines TRBV10-2 with TRBJ2-7, with TRBD2 as a possible D gene (6 bases). Germline V gene lookup returns CDR1 WSHSY and CDR2 SAAADI. The CDR3 is 12 residues long. V lost 6 bases to trimming and J lost 1 base, with 7 bases between them. This CDR3 reads CASRDYSYEQYF. The CDR3, as DNA: TGCGCCAGCAGGGACTATTCCTACGAGCAGTACTTC.